One sample yielded the 14 T cell receptor beta chains listed below, sequenced in a study of Ad26.COV2.S vaccination and SARS-CoV-2 variants. Specified treatment: some 19 received Ad26.COV2.S at low or high dose, single or two shots; about 5 received placebo; per-sample allocation not given. Sampling was done on day 63 after the first vaccine or placebo injection. Clones were read by immunoSEQ multiplex PCR, and TCRdb kept only the in-frame ones, dropping some. Of hundreds of thousands of clones listed, roughly 87% are singletons. The sample here was peripheral blood, taken in a trial of Ad26.COV2.S vaccine versus placebo. These receptors were collected from a person aged 18-60 years who received the Ad26.COV2.S COVID-19 vaccine or a placebo.

This chain uses TRBV30 with TRBJ2-3, with TRBD2 as a possible D gene (5 bases). Per the germline V gene, CDR1 is GTSNPN and CDR2 is SVGIG (reference sequence). The V end was cut by 3 bases, the J end by 4 bases, with 11 bases between. CDR3 length equals 13 residues. The CDR3 nucleotides read TGTGCCTGGAGCGGGGTGATCCCAGATACGCAGTATTTT. This codes for CAWSGVIPDTQYF.

The rearrangement uses TRBV7-9 and TRBJ1-1, with 7 nucleotides matching TRBD1. Germline V gene sequence: CDR1 SEHNR, CDR2 FQNEAQ (reference sequence). The CDR3 runs to 15 residues. V lost 7 bases and J lost 2; bases outside the gene matches: 10. CDR3 nucleotides: TGTGCCAGCACCGACGAACAGGGGTTAAACACTGAAGCTTTCTTT. Its protein product is CASTDEQGLNTEAFF. Drawing the rest from reference TRBV7-9 and TRBJ1-1, the complete variable domain is DTGVSQNPRHKITKRGQNVTFRCDPISEHNRLYWYRQTLGQGPEFLTYFQNEAQLEKSRLLSDRFSAERPKGSFSTLEIQRTEQGDSAMYLCASTDEQGLNTEAFFGQGTRLTVV.

The chain links TRBV5-4 to TRBJ2-7; D is unclear. The germline V and J ends were trimmed by 3 bases and 2 bases, with 12 bases remaining between them. This CDR3 comprises 14 residues. CDR1 and CDR2 from the germline V gene are SGHNT and YYREEE (reference sequence). Written as DNA, the CDR3 is TGTGCCAGCAGCTACTACAGTGGGACCTACGAGCAGTACTTC. Translation gives CASSYYSGTYEQYF.

The rearrangement links TRBV27 to TRBJ1-2; 9 bases map to TRBD1. The CDR3 has 14 residues. Germline values: CDR1 MNHEY, CDR2 SMNVEV (reference sequence). V trimming: 5 bases; J trimming: 4 bases; junction bases outside the gene matches: 5. CDR3 in amino acids: CASSNRGQGYGYTF. In nucleotides, the CDR3 is TGTGCCAGCAGTAACAGGGGGCAAGGCTATGGCTACACCTTC.

This chain links TRBV12-5 with TRBJ2-7; D is unclear. The germline V gene has CDR1 LGHNT and CDR2 FRNRAP. Trimming removed 7 bases at V and 0 bases at J, with 10 bases between. This CDR3 region has 13 residues. The CDR3 sequence: CASAADNSYEQYF. The CDR3 nucleotides are TGTGCTAGTGCCGCCGACAACTCCTACGAGCAGTACTTC.

J is TRBJ1-2 and V is TRBV4-1, with D unclear. The CDR3 consists of 14 residues. The germline CDR1 and CDR2 sequences are MGHRA and YSYEKL. Deletions cut 6 bases from V and 2 bases from J, with 13 bases between. CDR3 sequence: CASSPGGLNYGYTF. The CDR3 bases are TGCGCCAGCAGTCCCGGTGGCCTGAACTATGGCTACACCTTC.

The chain couples TRBV3-1 (or the pseudogene TRBV3-2) to TRBJ1-1; possibly TRBD1 for D (5 bases). CDR1 and CDR2 (germline): LGHDT, YNNKEL (reference sequence). The germline V and J ends were trimmed by 1 base and 10 bases, with 10 bases remaining between them. The CDR3 loop spans 12 amino acids. CDR3 DNA: TGTGCCAGCAGCCAAGCGTGGCAGGGAGCTTTCTTT. It codes for CASSQAWQGAFF.

The V and J genes are TRBV7-2 and TRBJ1-2; 7 positions match TRBD1. CDR1 and CDR2 (germline): SGHTA, FQGNSA. The length of the CDR3 is 16 residues. After removal of 2 bases from V and 0 bases from J, the junction contained 6 bases not matched to a gene. The CDR3 DNA reads TGTGCCAGCAGCTTAATCACGCAGGGGGCTAACTATGGCTACACCTTC. It yields the protein CASSLITQGANYGYTF.

This clone showed up just once. The chain combines TRBV6-5 with TRBJ1-2; D is possibly TRBD1 (5 bases). V lost 6 bases and J lost 8, with 16 bases in between. CDR1 and CDR2 (germline): MNHEY, SVGAGI. The CDR3 length is 13 residues. The CDR3 coding sequence is TGTGCCAGCAGATGGACACCAAGGGAAGGCTACACCTTC. Its translation: CASRWTPREGYTF.

CDR3 protein: CASSVVQGANTEAFF. The CDR3 bases are TGTGCCAGCAGCGTAGTGCAGGGGGCGAACACTGAAGCTTTCTTT. The chain couples TRBV9 to TRBJ1-1; 8 bases are a match to TRBD1. The junction had 2 bases not matched to a gene; V was cut back by 0 bases and J by 1 base. This CDR3 has 15 residues. Germline values: CDR1 SGDLS, CDR2 YYNGEE.

The V gene is TRBV7-9, the J gene TRBJ2-5; 9 bases are a match to TRBD1. Germline V lookup: CDR1 SEHNR, CDR2 FQNEAQ (reference sequence). The CDR3 is made up of 13 amino acids. V dropped 5 bases and J dropped 7; count of bases not matched to a gene: 5. CDR3 in amino acids: CASSVGQGGTQYF. In DNA form, the CDR3 reads TGTGCCAGCAGCGTGGGACAGGGAGGGACCCAGTACTTC.

This chain joins TRBV30 and TRBJ1-1; possible D gene TRBD1, 6 bases. Germline V lookup: CDR1 GTSNPN, CDR2 SVGIG (reference sequence). CDR3 length: 12 amino acids. The V end was cut by 7 bases, the J end by 2 bases, with 11 bases between. DNA of the CDR3: TGTGCCTATCAACAGGGTAACACTGAAGCTTTCTTT. Translated: CAYQQGNTEAFF.

The CDR3 DNA follows: TGTGCCAGCAGTGCCACGGGACAGCAATCTGAAGCTTTCTTT. Amino acids: CASSATGQQSEAFF. The chain links TRBV6-4 to TRBJ1-1; the match to TRBD1 covers 7 bases. Germline V gene lookup returns CDR1 MRHNA and CDR2 SNTAGT. V lost 4 bases, J lost 6 bases, and 8 bases stayed unmatched. There are 14 residues in the CDR3.

A few counts support this clone. The gene calls are TRBV6-1 and TRBJ1-1, with 7 nucleotides matching TRBD1. CDR3 length: 14 amino acids. Per the germline V gene, CDR1 is MNHNS and CDR2 is SASEGT. The V gene end was trimmed by 1 base and the J gene end by 8 bases; junction bases not matched to a gene: 7. The DNA for the CDR3 is TGTGCCAGCAGTGAAGGAACAGGGGTTAGGGAAGCTTTCTTT. Amino acids: CASSEGTGVREAFF.